This T cell receptor (beta chain) originates from a study of molecular identifiers for immune sequencing clone quantification. With 10%, 30% or 50% of RNA, roughly 17,000 to 1,000,000 naive CD8 T cells were sequenced. Trimming stripped 10 bases from V and 2 bases from J, with 15 bases between. Germline V gene sequence: CDR1 ENHRY, CDR2 SYGVKD. The CDR3 covers 13 residues. TCRdb analysed the PCR reads with MiXCR anew, one entry per CDR3 protein. The table records about 640,000 distinct CDR3 sequences, 20% of them present only once. The chain carries TRBV10-3 and TRBJ2-7; possible D gene TRBD1, 6 bases. This clonotype originated in a human donor in good health. Some libraries in this study had Jurkat cell RNA spiked in. The sequencing input was naive CD8+ T cells from blood, with Jurkat cell RNA spiked in. As to subset: FACS-sorted CD8+CD4-CCR7+CD45RA+ naive T cells. CDR3 region: CATEGTSTYEQYF. The CDR3 nucleotides are TGTGCCACAGAAGGGACAAGTACCTACGAGCAGTACTTC.